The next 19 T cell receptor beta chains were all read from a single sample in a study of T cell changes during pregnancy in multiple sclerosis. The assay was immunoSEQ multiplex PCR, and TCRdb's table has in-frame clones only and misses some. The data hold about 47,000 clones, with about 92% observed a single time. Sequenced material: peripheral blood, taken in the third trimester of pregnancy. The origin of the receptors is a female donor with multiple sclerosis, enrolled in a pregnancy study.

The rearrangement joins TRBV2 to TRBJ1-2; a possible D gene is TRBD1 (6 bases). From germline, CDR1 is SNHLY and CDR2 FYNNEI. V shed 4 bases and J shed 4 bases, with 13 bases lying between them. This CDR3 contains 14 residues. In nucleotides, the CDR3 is TGTGCCAGCAGTGGACGAGGGGGAAGCTATGGCTACACCTTC. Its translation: CASSGRGGSYGYTF.

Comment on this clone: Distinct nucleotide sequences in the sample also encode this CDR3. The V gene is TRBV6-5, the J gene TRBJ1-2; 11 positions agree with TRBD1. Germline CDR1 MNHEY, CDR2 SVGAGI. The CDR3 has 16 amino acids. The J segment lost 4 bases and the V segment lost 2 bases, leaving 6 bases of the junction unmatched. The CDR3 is CASSYSRTGGGYGYTF. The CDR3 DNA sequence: TGTGCCAGCAGTTACAGTCGGACAGGGGGCGGCTATGGCTACACCTTC.

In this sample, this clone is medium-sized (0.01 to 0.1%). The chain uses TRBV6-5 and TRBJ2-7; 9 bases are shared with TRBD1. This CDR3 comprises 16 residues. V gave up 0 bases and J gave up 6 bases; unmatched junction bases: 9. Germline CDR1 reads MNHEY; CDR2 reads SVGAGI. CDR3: CASSYSVGTGSSEQYF. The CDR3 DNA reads TGTGCCAGCAGTTACTCGGTTGGGACAGGGAGCAGCGAGCAGTACTTC.

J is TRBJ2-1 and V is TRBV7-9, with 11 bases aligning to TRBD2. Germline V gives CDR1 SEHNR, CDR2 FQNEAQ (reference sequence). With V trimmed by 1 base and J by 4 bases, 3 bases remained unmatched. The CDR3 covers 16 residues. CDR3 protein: CASSLGASGGYNEQFF. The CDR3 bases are TGTGCCAGCAGCTTAGGGGCTAGCGGGGGGTACAATGAGCAGTTCTTC.

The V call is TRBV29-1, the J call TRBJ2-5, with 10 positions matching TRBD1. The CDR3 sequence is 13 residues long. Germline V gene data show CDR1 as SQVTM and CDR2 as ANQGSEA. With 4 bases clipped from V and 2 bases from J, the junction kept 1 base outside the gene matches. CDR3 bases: TGCAGCGTTGGACAGGGGGCACAAGAGACCCAGTACTTC. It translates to CSVGQGAQETQYF.

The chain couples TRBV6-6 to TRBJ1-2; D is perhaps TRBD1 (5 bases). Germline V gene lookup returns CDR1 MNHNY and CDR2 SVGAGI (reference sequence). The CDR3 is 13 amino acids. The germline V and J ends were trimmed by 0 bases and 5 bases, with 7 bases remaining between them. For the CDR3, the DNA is TGTGCCAGCAGTTACTCGGGGGGATATGGCTACACCTTC. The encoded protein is CASSYSGGYGYTF.

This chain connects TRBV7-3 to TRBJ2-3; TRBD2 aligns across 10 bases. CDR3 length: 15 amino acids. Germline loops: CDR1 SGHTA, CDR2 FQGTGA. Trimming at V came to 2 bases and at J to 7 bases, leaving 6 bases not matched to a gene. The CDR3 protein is CASSLGGLASYTQYF. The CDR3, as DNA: TGTGCCAGCAGCTTAGGGGGACTAGCGTCATATACGCAGTATTTT.

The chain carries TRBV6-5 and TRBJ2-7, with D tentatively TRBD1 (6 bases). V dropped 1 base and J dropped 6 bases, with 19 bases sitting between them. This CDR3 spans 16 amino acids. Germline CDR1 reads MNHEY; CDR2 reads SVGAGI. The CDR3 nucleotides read TGTGCCAGCAGTTACTTCAGGGGAGTCATGCCCACCGAGCAGTACTTC. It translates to CASSYFRGVMPTEQYF.

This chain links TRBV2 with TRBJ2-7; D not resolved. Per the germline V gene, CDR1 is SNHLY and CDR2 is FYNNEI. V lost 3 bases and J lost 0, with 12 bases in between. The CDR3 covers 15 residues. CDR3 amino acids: CASSESSVPSYEQYF. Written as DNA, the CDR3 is TGTGCCAGCAGTGAGTCGAGCGTGCCCTCCTACGAGCAGTACTTC.

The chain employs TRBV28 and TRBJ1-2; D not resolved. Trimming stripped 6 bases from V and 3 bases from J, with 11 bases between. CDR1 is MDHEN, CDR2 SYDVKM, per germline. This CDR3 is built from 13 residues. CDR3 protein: CASRSSLDYGYTF. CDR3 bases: TGTGCCAGCAGATCCTCCCTAGACTATGGCTACACCTTC.

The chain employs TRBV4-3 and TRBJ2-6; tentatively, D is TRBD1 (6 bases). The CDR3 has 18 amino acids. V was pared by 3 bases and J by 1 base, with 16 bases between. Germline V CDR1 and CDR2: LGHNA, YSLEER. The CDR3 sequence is CASSQTDSRLSGANVLTF. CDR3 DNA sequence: TGCGCCAGCAGCCAGACGGACAGCCGTTTGTCTGGGGCCAACGTCCTGACTTTC.

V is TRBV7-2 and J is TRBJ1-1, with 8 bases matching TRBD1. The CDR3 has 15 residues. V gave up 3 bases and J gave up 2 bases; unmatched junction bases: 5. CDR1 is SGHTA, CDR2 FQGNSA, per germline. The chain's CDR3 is CASSFSTGENTEAFF. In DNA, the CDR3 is TGTGCCAGCAGCTTCTCGACAGGGGAAAACACTGAAGCTTTCTTT. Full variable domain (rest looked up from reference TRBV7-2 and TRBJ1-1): GAGVSQSPSNKVTEKGKDVELRCDPISGHTALYWYRQSLGQGLEFLIYFQGNSAPDKSGLPSDRFSAERTGGSVSTLTIQRTQQEDSAVYLCASSFSTGENTEAFFGQGTRLTVV.

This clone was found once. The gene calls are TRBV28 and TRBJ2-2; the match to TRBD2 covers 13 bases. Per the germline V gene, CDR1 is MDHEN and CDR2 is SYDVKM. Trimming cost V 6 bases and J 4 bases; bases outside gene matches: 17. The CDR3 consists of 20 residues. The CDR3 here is CASSYWSGTGTSGATGELFF. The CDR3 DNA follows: TGTGCCAGCAGCTACTGGTCGGGAACCGGGACTAGCGGGGCCACCGGGGAGCTGTTTTTT. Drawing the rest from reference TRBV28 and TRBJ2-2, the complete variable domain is DVKVTQSSRYLVKRTGEKVFLECVQDMDHENMFWYRQDPGLGLRLIYFSYDVKMKEKGDIPEGYSVSREKKERFSLILESASTNQTSMYLCASSYWSGTGTSGATGELFFGEGSRLTVL.

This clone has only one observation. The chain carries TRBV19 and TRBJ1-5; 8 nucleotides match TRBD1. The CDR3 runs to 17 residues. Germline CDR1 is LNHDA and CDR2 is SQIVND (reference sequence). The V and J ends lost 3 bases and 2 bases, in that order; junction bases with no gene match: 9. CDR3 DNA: TGTGCCAGTAGTATCCCGACGGACAGGGCAGGCAATCAGCCCCAGCATTTT. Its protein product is CASSIPTDRAGNQPQHF.

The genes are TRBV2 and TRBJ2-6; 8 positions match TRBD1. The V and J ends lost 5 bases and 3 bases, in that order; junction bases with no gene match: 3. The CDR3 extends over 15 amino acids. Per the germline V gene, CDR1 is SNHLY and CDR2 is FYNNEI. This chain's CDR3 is CASSTGGGGANVLTF. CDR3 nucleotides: TGTGCCAGCAGTACAGGGGGAGGTGGGGCCAACGTCCTGACTTTC.

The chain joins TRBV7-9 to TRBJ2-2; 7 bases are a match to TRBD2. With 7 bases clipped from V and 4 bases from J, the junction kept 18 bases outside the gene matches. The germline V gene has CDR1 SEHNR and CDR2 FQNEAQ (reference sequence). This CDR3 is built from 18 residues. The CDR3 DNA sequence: TGTGCCAGCACCATACCCGGTGGAGCGGGATCGGGCACCGGGGAGCTGTTTTTT. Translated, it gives CASTIPGGAGSGTGELFF.

The CDR3 is CASSSPQGTNEQFF. Written as DNA, the CDR3 is TGTGCCAGCAGCTCTCCCCAGGGTACCAATGAGCAGTTCTTC. This chain joins TRBV5-4 and TRBJ2-1; weak D call: TRBD1 (5 bases). This CDR3 is built from 14 residues. The germline CDR1 and CDR2 sequences are SGHNT and YYREEE (reference sequence). V shed 3 bases and J shed 6 bases, with 13 bases lying between them.

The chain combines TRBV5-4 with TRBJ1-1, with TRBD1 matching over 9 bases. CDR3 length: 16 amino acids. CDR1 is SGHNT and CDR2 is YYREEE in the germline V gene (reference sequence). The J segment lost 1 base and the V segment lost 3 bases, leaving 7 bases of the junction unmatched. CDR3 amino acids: CASSSLQGAGNTEAFF. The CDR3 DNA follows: TGTGCCAGCAGCTCCCTACAGGGGGCCGGGAACACTGAAGCTTTCTTT.

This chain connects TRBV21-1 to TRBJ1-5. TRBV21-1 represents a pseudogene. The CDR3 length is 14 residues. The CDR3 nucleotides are TGTGCCAGCAGCAAAACAAGGGAGGACCAGCCCCAGCATTTT. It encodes CASSKTREDQPQHF.